The present entry profiles one TCR beta chain with its context. What it binds is unknown. This entry comes from a study of T cell responses to AZD1222 COVID-19 vaccine. Study details: Second-dose intervals near 4 or 12 weeks were combined.

The study, taken as a whole, reports: The donor group comprised mostly white British people and more females; the analysis possibly underestimated clonal diversity. Spike was spanned by vaccine-associated CD4 TCRs, with dominance at 160-218 and 743-854.

The method was immunoSEQ multiplex PCR; TCRdb's version includes in-frame clones alone and lacks a portion of them. The table lists around 180,000 clones, 75% to 90% of them singletons. This receptor was identified in an adult in good health. Specimen: peripheral blood, collected on day 0 of AZD1222 vaccination.

The CDR3 DNA reads as TGTGCCAGCTCACCACTGGACGGGGTCGAGACCCAGTACTTC. This translates into CASSPLDGVETQYF. V is TRBV18 and J is TRBJ2-5, with D possibly being TRBD2 (5 bases). The V gene lost 1 base and the J gene lost 5 bases, with 11 bases spanning the gap. Germline loops: CDR1 KGHSH, CDR2 LQKENI. The CDR3 runs to 14 residues.